This T cell receptor beta chain was obtained from a study of blood T cell repertoires in COVID-19. Across the whole study: The samples span acute and convalescent COVID-19 from the United States, Italy and Spain. T cells, B-cell-depleted T cells, or PBMCs supplied cDNA or gDNA.

Original data processing: Estimated nucleated cell counts came from reference gene primer amplification. Measured with immunoSEQ multiplex PCR; TCRdb has only the in-frame clones, and not every one. D and trimming come from the DNA, and the V and J calls and clone size come from that table. The table has tens of thousands of clones, 82% seen once. The receptor was derived from a human donor in a cohort sampled during active COVID-19. The specimen sequenced was peripheral blood.

The CDR3 bases are TGTGCCAGCAGCGTATCCTTGCGTCAAGTGATTGGCTACACCTTC. Protein sequence: CASSVSLRQVIGYTF. This chain connects TRBV5-5 to TRBJ1-2; no clear D gene. Germline assignment: CDR1 SGHKS and CDR2 YYEKEE (reference sequence). V lost 4 bases to trimming and J lost 7 bases, with 20 bases between them. CDR3 length equals 15 residues.